This paragraph covers one TCR beta chain sequence. The target antigen is unknown. The record originates from a study of T cell responses to AZD1222 COVID-19 vaccine. Overall study results and limits: Baseline testing showed seropositivity in only 5 or 6 AZD1222 recipients. Donors were chiefly white British, with a greater number of females, and clonal diversity was perhaps underestimated. The peak T cell response came first, and repertoires were sampled only after it.

The CDR3 length is 16 residues. Losses at the gene ends were 4 bases for V and 3 bases for J; bases not matched to a gene: 13. Germline V CDR1 and CDR2: SQVTM, ANQGSEA. Generated by immunoSEQ multiplex PCR, the TCRdb table keeps only in-frame clones and is missing some. The sample table includes about 140,000 clones. The V and J genes are TRBV29-1 and TRBJ1-2, with 8 bases fitting TRBD1. The specimen sequenced was peripheral blood. The origin of this receptor is an adult in good health. The CDR3 region has the DNA TGCAGCGTTGGCCCCGGGGTGCAGGGGGCTGACTATGGCTACACCTTC. Translation gives CSVGPGVQGADYGYTF.